The next 7 T cell receptor beta chains were all read from a single sample in a study of response to subunit inactivated influenza vaccine. TCRdb recomputed calls from the RT-PCR reads with MiXCR, one row per CDR3 protein. The sample holds over 300,000 distinct CDR3 sequences, 21% seen once. The sequenced sample was PBMCs from blood, obtained about 20 months after vaccination. Receptors originate from a man between 50 and 75 years old who received an inactivated influenza vaccine.

This clonotype was seen a handful of times. This chain uses TRBV24-1 with TRBJ1-2, with 9 positions matching TRBD1. CDR3 size: 13 residues. Losses at the gene ends were 4 bases for V and 4 bases for J; bases not matched to a gene: 0. The germline V gene encodes CDR1 KGHDR and CDR2 SFDVKD. CDR3 in DNA: TGTGCCACCAGTGAGACAGGGGGCTATGGCTACACCTTC. It is translated as CATSETGGYGYTF.

Only a few counts were recorded for this clonotype. J is TRBJ2-2 and V is TRBV6-1, with 10 positions matching TRBD2. V shed 6 bases, J shed 3 bases, and the junction held 4 bases outside the gene matches. The CDR3 totals 15 residues. Germline-derived CDR1 and CDR2 are MNHNS and SASEGT. CDR3 in DNA: TGTGCCAGCAGGAATAGCGGGGGGTACACCGGGGAGCTGTTTTTT. Residues: CASRNSGGYTGELFF.

This clonotype has a count of ten or more. The V gene is TRBV20-1, the J gene TRBJ1-4; 7 bases agree with TRBD1. This CDR3 region has 15 residues. The germline gives CDR1 DFQATT, CDR2 SNEGSKA (reference sequence). V was pared by 2 bases and J by 0 bases, with 3 bases of the junction left unmatched. CDR3 bases: TGCAGTGCTAGATTACAGGGGTCAACTAATGAAAAACTGTTTTTT. This codes for CSARLQGSTNEKLFF.

Ten or more counts support this clonotype. The chain couples TRBV6-2 or TRBV6-3 to TRBJ1-5; no definite D call. In germline, CDR1 is MNHEY, CDR2 SVGEGT. Trimming removed 8 bases at V and 6 bases at J, with 20 bases between. This CDR3 is built from 15 residues. The CDR3: CASRVFRADGQPQHF. The CDR3 bases are TGTGCCAGCCGGGTTTTCCGGGCCGACGGTCAGCCCCAGCATTTT.

This clonotype was detected only a few times. The V gene is TRBV18, the J gene TRBJ1-3; D remains ambiguous. Trimming cost V 6 bases and J 0 bases, with 9 bases left between them. CDR3 length equals 14 residues. The germline CDR1 and CDR2 sequences are KGHSH and LQKENI. This chain's CDR3 is CASSPTSSGNTIYF. In DNA, the CDR3 is TGTGCCAGCTCCCCCACAAGCTCTGGAAACACCATATATTTT.

This chain uses TRBV12-3 or TRBV12-4 with TRBJ2-1, with 9 nucleotides matching TRBD1. The CDR3 runs 14 residues. V gave up 5 bases and J gave up 4 bases; unmatched junction bases: 3. In DNA form, the CDR3 reads TGTGCCAGCAGTAGGGACAGGGAATACAATGAGCAGTTCTTC. It is translated as CASSRDREYNEQFF.

This clonotype has ten or more counts. The V call is TRBV7-8, the J call TRBJ1-1, with 7 nucleotides matching TRBD1. With V trimmed by 5 bases and J by 4 bases, 10 bases remained unmatched. The CDR3 contains 15 residues. Germline-derived CDR1 and CDR2 are SGHVS and FQNEAQ. CDR3 amino acids: CASSRPTGTTTEAFF. As DNA, the CDR3 is TGTGCCAGCAGCCGGCCGACAGGGACTACCACTGAAGCTTTCTTT.